Listed below are T cell receptor beta chains from one sample, sequenced in a study of shared clonotypes between healthy human individuals. TCRdb's copy holds only in-frame clones and misses some; the assay was immunoSEQ multiplex PCR. The sample has 760,000 or so clones; about 96% are singletons. The sequencing sample was made of naive CD8+ T cells sorted from blood. The source is a man aged 30 to 39 in good health. Each CDR3 is given with its conserved first and last residue. A D gene is named only where the DNA matches it firmly. Clone size is given for some rows only: seen once, a few or many times, or a class if the clone is expanded.

CDR3 protein	CDR3 DNA	V gene	J gene	clone size	D gene
CASSTSGIHETQYF	TGTGCCAGCAGCACTTCCGGGATACACGAGACCCAGTACTTC	TRBV11-3	TRBJ2-5	.	.
CASSQRDRDPYNEQFF	TGTGCCAGCTCACAACGGGACAGGGATCCCTACAATGAGCAGTTCTTC	TRBV18	TRBJ2-1	.	TRBD1
CASSLQGTEAFF	TGTGCCAGCAGTCTACAGGGGACTGAAGCTTTCTTT	TRBV28	TRBJ1-1	.	TRBD1
CASSSPRDPQPGNTIYF	TGTGCCAGCAGCTCGCCCCGGGACCCACAGCCCGGAAACACCATATATTTT	TRBV7-6	TRBJ1-3	.	.
CASSGTAGLEIADTQYF	TGTGCCAGCAGCGGGACTGCGGGACTAGAAATCGCAGATACGCAGTATTTT	TRBV4-2	TRBJ2-3	.	TRBD2
CASSQAGTSGRYEQYF	TGCGCCAGCAGCCAGGCTGGGACTAGCGGCCGCTACGAGCAGTACTTC	TRBV4-1	TRBJ2-7	.	TRBD2
CSATGNSYEQYF	TGCAGCGCGACAGGGAACTCCTACGAGCAGTACTTC	TRBV29-1	TRBJ2-7	.	TRBD1
CSAVGLGQGYTGELFF	TGCAGCGCCGTAGGCTTGGGACAGGGCTACACCGGGGAGCTGTTTTTT	TRBV29-1	TRBJ2-2	.	TRBD1
CASSFGFGNEQFF	TGTGCCAGCAGCTTTGGGTTTGGCAATGAGCAGTTCTTC	TRBV11-2	TRBJ2-1	once	.
CASSLASGSYEQYF	TGCGCCAGCAGCTTGGCCAGCGGGAGCTACGAGCAGTACTTC	TRBV5-1	TRBJ2-7	.	TRBD2